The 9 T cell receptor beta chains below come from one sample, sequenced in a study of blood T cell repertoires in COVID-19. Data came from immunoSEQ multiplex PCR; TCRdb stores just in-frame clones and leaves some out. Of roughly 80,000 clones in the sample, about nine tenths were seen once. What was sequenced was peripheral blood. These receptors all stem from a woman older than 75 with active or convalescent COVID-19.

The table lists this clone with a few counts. CDR3 protein: CATSPGGGNQPQHF. CDR3 nucleotide sequence: TGTGCCACCAGTCCTGGGGGGGGAAATCAGCCCCAGCATTTT. This chain links TRBV24-1 with TRBJ1-5; D is perhaps TRBD1 (5 bases). CDR1 is KGHDR and CDR2 is SFDVKD in the germline V gene. The CDR3 loop spans 14 amino acids. Trimming shortened V by 6 bases and J by 4 bases, and 12 bases separated the two germline ends.

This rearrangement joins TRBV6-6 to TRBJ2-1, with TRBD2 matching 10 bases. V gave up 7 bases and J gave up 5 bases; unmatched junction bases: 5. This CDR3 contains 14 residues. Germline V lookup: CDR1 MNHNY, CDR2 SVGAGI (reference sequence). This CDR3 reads CASKRGGRDNEQFF. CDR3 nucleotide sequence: TGTGCCAGCAAGCGGGGGGGCAGAGACAATGAGCAGTTCTTC.

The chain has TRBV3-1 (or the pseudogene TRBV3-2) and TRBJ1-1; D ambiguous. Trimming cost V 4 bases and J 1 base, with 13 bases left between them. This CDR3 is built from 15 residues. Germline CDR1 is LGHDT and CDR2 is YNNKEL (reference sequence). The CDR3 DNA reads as TGTGCCAGCAGCCGGCCGTTCGAGGAGAACACTGAAGCTTTCTTT. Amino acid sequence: CASSRPFEENTEAFF.

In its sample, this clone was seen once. CDR3 protein: CASSSQGATEAFF. CDR3 bases: TGCGCCAGCAGCTCGCAGGGGGCCACTGAAGCTTTCTTT. The chain combines TRBV5-1 with TRBJ1-1, with 8 positions matching TRBD1. Unmatched junction bases numbered 2, after V lost 3 bases and J lost 4 bases. The CDR3 loop spans 13 amino acids. The germline CDR1 and CDR2 sequences are SGHRS and YFSETQ.

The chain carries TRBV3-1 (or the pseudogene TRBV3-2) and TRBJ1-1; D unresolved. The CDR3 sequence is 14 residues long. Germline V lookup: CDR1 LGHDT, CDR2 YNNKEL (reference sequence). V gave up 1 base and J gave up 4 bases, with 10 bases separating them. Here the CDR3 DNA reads TGTGCCAGCAGCCAAGGTCGAGTCGGCACTGAAGCTTTCTTT. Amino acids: CASSQGRVGTEAFF.

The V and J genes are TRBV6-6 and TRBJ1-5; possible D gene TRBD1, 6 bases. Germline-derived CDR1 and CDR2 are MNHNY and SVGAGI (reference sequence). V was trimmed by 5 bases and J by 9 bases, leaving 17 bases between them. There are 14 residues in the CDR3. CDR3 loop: CASSTRTENTPQHF. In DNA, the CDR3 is TGTGCCAGCAGTACAAGGACAGAGAACACGCCCCAGCATTTT.

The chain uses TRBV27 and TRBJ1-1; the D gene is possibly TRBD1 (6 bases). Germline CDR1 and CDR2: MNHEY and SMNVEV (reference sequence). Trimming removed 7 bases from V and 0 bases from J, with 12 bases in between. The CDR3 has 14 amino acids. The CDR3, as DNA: TGTGCCAGCAAAACAGGGTCGATGAACACTGAAGCTTTCTTT. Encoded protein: CASKTGSMNTEAFF.

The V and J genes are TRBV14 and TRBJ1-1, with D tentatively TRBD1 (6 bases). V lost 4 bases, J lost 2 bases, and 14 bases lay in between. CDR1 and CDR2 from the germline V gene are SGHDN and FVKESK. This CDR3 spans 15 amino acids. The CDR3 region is CASSRPGTFNTEAFF. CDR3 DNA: TGTGCCAGCAGCCGTCCAGGGACATTTAACACTGAAGCTTTCTTT.

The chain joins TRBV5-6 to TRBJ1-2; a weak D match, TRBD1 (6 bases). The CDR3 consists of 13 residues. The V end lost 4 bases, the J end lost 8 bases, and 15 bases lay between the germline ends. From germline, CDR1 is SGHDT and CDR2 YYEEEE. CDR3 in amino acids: CASSREQGGGYTF. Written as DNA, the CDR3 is TGTGCCAGCAGCCGTGAACAGGGTGGGGGCTACACCTTC.